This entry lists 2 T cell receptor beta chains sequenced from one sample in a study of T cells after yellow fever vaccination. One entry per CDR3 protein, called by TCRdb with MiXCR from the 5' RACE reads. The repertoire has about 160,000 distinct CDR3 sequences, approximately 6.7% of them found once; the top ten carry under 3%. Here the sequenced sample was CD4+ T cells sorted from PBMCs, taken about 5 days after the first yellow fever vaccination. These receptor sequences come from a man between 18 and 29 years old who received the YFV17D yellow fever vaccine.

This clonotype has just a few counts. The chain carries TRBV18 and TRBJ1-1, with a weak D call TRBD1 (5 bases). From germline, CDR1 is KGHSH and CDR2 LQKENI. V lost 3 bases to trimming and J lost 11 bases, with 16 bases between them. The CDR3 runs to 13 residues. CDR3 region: CASSPGLGAGAFF. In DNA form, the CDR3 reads TGTGCCAGCTCACCGGGCCTAGGGGCTGGTGCTTTCTTT. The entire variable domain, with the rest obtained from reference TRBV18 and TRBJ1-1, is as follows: NAGVMQNPRHLVRRRGQEARLRCSPMKGHSHVYWYRQLPEEGLKFMVYLQKENIIDESGMPKERFSAEFPKEGPSILRIQQVVRGDSAAYFCASSPGLGAGAFFGQGTRLTVV.

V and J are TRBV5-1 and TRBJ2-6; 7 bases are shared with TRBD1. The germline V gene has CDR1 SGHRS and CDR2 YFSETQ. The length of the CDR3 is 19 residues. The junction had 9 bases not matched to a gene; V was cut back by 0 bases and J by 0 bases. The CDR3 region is CASSLAPGQRTSGANVLTF. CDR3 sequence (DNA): TGCGCCAGCAGCTTGGCCCCGGGACAGAGAACCTCTGGGGCCAACGTCCTGACTTTC.